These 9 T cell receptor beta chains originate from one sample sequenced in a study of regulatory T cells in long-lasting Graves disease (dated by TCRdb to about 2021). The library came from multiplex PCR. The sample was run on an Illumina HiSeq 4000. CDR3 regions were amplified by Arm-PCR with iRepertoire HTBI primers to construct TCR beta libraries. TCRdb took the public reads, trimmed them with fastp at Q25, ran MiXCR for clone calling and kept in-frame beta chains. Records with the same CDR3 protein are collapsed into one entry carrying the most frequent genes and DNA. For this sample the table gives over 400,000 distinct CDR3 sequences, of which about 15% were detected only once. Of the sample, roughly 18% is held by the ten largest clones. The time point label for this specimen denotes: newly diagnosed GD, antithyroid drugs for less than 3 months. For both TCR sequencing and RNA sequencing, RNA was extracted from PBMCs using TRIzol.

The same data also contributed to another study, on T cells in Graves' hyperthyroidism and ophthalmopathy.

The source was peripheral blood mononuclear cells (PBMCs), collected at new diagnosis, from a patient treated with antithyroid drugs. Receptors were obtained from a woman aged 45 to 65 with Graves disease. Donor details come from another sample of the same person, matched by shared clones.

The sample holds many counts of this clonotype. In DNA form, the CDR3 reads TGTGCCAGCAGTCCTCCGGGACAGGGGGATGAAAAACTGTTTTTT. This translates into CASSPPGQGDEKLFF. V gene TRBV28 combines with J gene TRBJ1-4; 11 positions agree with TRBD1. The germline CDR1 and CDR2 sequences are MDHEN and SYDVKM. V lost 5 bases to trimming and J lost 6 bases; unmatched junction nucleotides: 5. This CDR3 has 15 residues.

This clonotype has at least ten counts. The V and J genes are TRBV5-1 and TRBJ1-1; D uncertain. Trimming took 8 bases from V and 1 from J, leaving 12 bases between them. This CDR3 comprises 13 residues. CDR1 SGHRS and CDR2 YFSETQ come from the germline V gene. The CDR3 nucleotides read TGCGCCAGAAATAGTACCGAGAACACTGAAGCTTTCTTT. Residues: CARNSTENTEAFF.

CDR3 sequence: CASSELTGGSGETQYF. As DNA, the CDR3 is TGCGCCAGCAGCGAACTGACAGGGGGCTCGGGAGAGACCCAGTACTTC. The rearrangement joins TRBV5-1 to TRBJ2-5, with 10 bases that match TRBD1. The CDR3 totals 16 residues. In germline, CDR1 is SGHRS, CDR2 YFSETQ. J lost 4 bases, V lost 4 bases, and 10 bases had no gene match.

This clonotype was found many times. CDR3 residues: CASSPHGPSTDTQYF. The CDR3 DNA reads as TGTGCCAGCAGCCCCCACGGACCAAGCACAGATACGCAGTATTTT. The chain carries TRBV11-2 and TRBJ2-3; the D is unclear. The length of the CDR3 is 15 residues. V lost 5 bases and J 0 bases, leaving 12 bases between the germline ends. Germline V gene sequence: CDR1 SGHAT, CDR2 FQNNGV.

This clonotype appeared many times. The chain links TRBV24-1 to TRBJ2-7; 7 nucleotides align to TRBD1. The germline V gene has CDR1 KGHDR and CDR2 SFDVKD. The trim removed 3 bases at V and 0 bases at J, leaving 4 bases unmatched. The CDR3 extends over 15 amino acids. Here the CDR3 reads CATSDRTGISYEQYF. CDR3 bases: TGTGCCACCAGTGATCGGACAGGAATCTCCTACGAGCAGTACTTC.

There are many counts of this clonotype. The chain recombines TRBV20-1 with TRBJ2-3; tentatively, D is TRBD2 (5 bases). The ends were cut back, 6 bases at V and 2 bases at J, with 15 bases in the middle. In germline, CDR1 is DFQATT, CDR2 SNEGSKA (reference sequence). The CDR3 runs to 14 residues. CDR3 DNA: TGCAGTGCGTCCGCGGGTCTGAACACAGATACGCAGTATTTT. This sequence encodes CSASAGLNTDTQYF.

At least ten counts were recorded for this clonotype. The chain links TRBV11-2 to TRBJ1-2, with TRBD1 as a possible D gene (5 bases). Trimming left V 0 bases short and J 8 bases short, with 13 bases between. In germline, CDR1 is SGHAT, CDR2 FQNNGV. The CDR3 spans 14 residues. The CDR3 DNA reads TGTGCCAGCAGCTTAGATAGGGGAGTGGAAGGCTACACCTTC. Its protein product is CASSLDRGVEGYTF.

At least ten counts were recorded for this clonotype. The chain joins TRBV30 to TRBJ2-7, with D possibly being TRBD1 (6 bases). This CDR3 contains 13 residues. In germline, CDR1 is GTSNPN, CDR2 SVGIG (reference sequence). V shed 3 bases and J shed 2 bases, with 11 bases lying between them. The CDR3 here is CAWSSRGTYEQYF. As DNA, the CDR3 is TGTGCCTGGAGCAGTAGGGGGACCTACGAGCAGTACTTC.

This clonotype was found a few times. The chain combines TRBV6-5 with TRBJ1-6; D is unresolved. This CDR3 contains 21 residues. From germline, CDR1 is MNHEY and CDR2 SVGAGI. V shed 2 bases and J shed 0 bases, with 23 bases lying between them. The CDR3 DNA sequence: TGTGCCAGCAGTTACATTGCAACGTCGTGGGTTAAGAGCTCCTATAATTCACCCCTCCACTTT. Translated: CASSYIATSWVKSSYNSPLHF.